This T cell receptor beta chain emerged from a study of blood T cell repertoires in COVID-19. Study background: There were acute and convalescent COVID-19 samples, and they came from the United States, Italy and Spain. Sample material is recorded as cDNA or gDNA derived from T cells, B-cell-depleted T cells, or PBMCs.

Trimming left V 0 bases short and J 1 base short, with 10 bases between. This CDR3 has 16 residues. The germline gives CDR1 MGHRA, CDR2 YSYEKL. The authors' processing: Nucleated cell number was recorded as an estimate derived from reference gene primer amplification. Only in-frame clones appear in the TCRdb table, and some are missing; sequencing was by immunoSEQ multiplex PCR. V and J calls and clone size are those listed in that table; D and trimming were worked out from the DNA. The sample carries 86,000 or so clones, around 91% recorded once. The sample comprised peripheral blood. The source is a woman between 50 and 59 years old in a cohort sampled during active COVID-19. The V and J genes are TRBV4-1 and TRBJ2-4; a weak D match, TRBD2 (5 bases). CDR3 sequence (DNA): TGCGCCAGCAGCCAAGAGCCGGGGTCGGCCAAAAACATTCAGTACTTC. Its translation: CASSQEPGSAKNIQYF.